The 24 T cell receptor beta chains below all came from one sample that was sequenced in a study of T cell repertoires in cytomegalovirus infection. No antigen has been identified for these receptors. TCRdb re-analysed the reads in MiXCR, keeping a single row per CDR3 protein. Among about 310,000 distinct CDR3 sequences listed, 20% to 25% were seen once. Sequenced here: cultured PBMCs, sampled from culture after CMV antigen stimulation. The receptors derive from a human donor in good health (CMV status not recorded). Some clones in this sample may be carry-over from other donors' samples.

Turning to this clonotype: Since a much larger clone is just one base distant, this may be a read error. The V gene is TRBV7-2, the J gene TRBJ2-5; the D gene is possibly TRBD1 (6 bases). Germline CDR1 SGHTA, CDR2 FQGNSA. There are 13 residues in the CDR3. The CDR3 DNA reads TGTGACAGCAGCCCTCAGGGGCAAGAGACCCAGTACTTC. Amino acid sequence: CDSSPQGQETQYF.

This clonotype was recorded a few times. J is TRBJ1-5 and V is TRBV4-3, with unresolved D. V was clipped by 4 bases and J by 1 base, with 11 bases between them. Looked up from germline, CDR1 is LGHNA and CDR2 is YSLEER. The CDR3 spans 15 residues. In nucleotides, the CDR3 is TGCGCCAGCAGCCTCGGAGTCCTAAGCAATCAGCCCCAGCATTTT. Translating it yields CASSLGVLSNQPQHF.

This clonotype was observed at least ten times. The chain has TRBV7-6 and TRBJ2-1, with 8 bases matching TRBD1. CDR3 length equals 14 residues. CDR1 is SGHVS, CDR2 FNYEAQ, per germline. The J segment lost 9 bases and the V segment lost 5 bases, leaving 9 bases of the junction unmatched. In DNA form, the CDR3 reads TGTGCCAGCAGCCCGCGACAGGGGTCGGGTGAGCAGTTCTTC. It yields the protein CASSPRQGSGEQFF.

On this clonotype itself: A read error may account for a junction end that differs from germline. The V and J genes are TRBV19 and TRBJ1-5, with 7 bases matching TRBD1. The length of the CDR3 is 16 residues. Per the germline V gene, CDR1 is LNHDA and CDR2 is SQIVND (reference sequence). This CDR3 reads CASSIAEGAYNQPQHF. As DNA, the CDR3 is TGTGCCAGTAGCATAGCTGAGGGGGCTTACAATCAGCCCCAGCATTTT.

The chain combines TRBV7-9 with TRBJ2-6; maybe TRBD2 (6 bases). Germline V gene data show CDR1 as SEHNR and CDR2 as FQNEAQ (reference sequence). CDR3 size: 21 residues. V was clipped by 5 bases and J by 0 bases, with 26 bases between them. Here the CDR3 DNA reads TGTGCCAGCAGCCGCGGATTATTGGGGGGACGGACGAACTCTGGGGCCAACGTCCTGACTTTC. This gives the protein CASSRGLLGGRTNSGANVLTF.

This clonotype occurred many times. This chain uses TRBV7-9 with TRBJ2-1; 14 positions match TRBD2. There are 17 residues in the CDR3. Losses at the gene ends were 0 bases for V and 7 bases for J; bases not matched to a gene: 5. CDR1 SEHNR and CDR2 FQNEAQ come from the germline V gene (reference sequence). CDR3 amino acids: CASSLALRTSGRNEQFF. The DNA for the CDR3 is TGTGCCAGCAGCTTAGCGCTAAGGACTAGCGGGAGGAATGAGCAGTTCTTC.

The rearrangement links TRBV7-4 to TRBJ2-7, with D maybe TRBD2 (6 bases). The CDR3 consists of 14 residues. The ends were cut back, 4 bases at V and 0 bases at J, with 10 bases in the middle. The germline gives CDR1 SGHVT, CDR2 SQSDAQ. The CDR3 sequence is CASSSGTHSYEQYV. CDR3 nucleotide sequence: TGTGCCAGCAGCTCCGGGACTCACTCCTACGAGCAGTACGTC.

This clonotype was counted at least ten times. In DNA, the CDR3 is TGTGCCAGCAGCCAGACCCAAGAGTCCTACAATGAGCAGTTCTTC. Protein sequence: CASSQTQESYNEQFF. The rearrangement uses TRBV7-2 and TRBJ2-1; D call uncertain. The CDR3 has 15 amino acids. Looked up from germline, CDR1 is SGHTA and CDR2 is FQGNSA. V was trimmed by 5 bases and J by 1 base, leaving 12 bases between them.

This clonotype was recorded a few times. V usage is TRBV29-1 and J usage is TRBJ2-1, with 12 nucleotides matching TRBD2. With V trimmed by 6 bases and J by 9 bases, 18 bases remained unmatched. Per the germline V gene, CDR1 is SQVTM and CDR2 is ANQGSEA. CDR3 length: 17 amino acids. The CDR3 coding sequence is TGCAGCGTCTCCCCCTGGGCTAGCGGGGGGGGTTACGGTGAGCAGTTCTTC. Translated, it gives CSVSPWASGGGYGEQFF.

About this clonotype: A read error is possible here, since a much larger clone lies one base away. The chain has TRBV28 and TRBJ1-2, with 9 bases lining up with TRBD1. The germline CDR1 and CDR2 sequences are MDHEN and SYDVKM. The CDR3 has 14 residues. The CDR3 DNA follows: TGTGTCAGCACAAAACAGGGGGCGGGATATGGCTACACCTTC. It encodes CVSTKQGAGYGYTF.

This clonotype was counted only a few times. This rearrangement joins TRBV7-2 to TRBJ2-5; D is possibly TRBD1 or TRBD2 (5 bases each). The V end was cut by 0 bases, the J end by 4 bases, with 12 bases between. Germline CDR1 SGHTA, CDR2 FQGNSA. The CDR3 covers 15 residues. The CDR3 loop is CASSLATGRGETQYF. In nucleotides, the CDR3 is TGTGCCAGCAGCTTAGCCACAGGCCGGGGAGAGACCCAGTACTTC.

This clonotype came up a few times. V gene TRBV15 combines with J gene TRBJ1-6, with D possibly being TRBD1 (6 bases). Germline values: CDR1 LNHNV, CDR2 YYDKDF (reference sequence). V lost 2 bases to trimming and J lost 8 bases, with 19 bases between them. The CDR3 totals 17 residues. The CDR3 loop is CATSRKGGASKDSPLHF. CDR3 coding DNA: TGTGCCACCAGCAGAAAGGGGGGGGCCAGCAAAGATTCACCCCTCCACTTT.

The chain employs TRBV19 and TRBJ1-1; D is perhaps TRBD1 (5 bases). This CDR3 region has 16 residues. CDR1 is LNHDA and CDR2 is SQIVND in the germline V gene (reference sequence). Trimming shortened V by 3 bases and J by 4 bases, and 18 bases separated the two germline ends. CDR3 sequence: CASSIFTGYMSTEAFF. The CDR3 DNA follows: TGTGCCAGTAGTATCTTTACAGGCTATATGAGCACTGAAGCTTTCTTT.

This clonotype was found many times. The genes are TRBV7-2 and TRBJ2-7, with a tentative D call TRBD2 (6 bases). Germline CDR1 is SGHTA and CDR2 is FQGNSA. The CDR3 length is 15 residues. With 5 bases removed from V and 0 bases from J, the gap between germline ends came to 14 bases. Here the CDR3 DNA reads TGTGCCAGCAGCCAGAACTTGGGAGGCTCCTACGAGCAGTACGTC. Translating gives CASSQNLGGSYEQYV.

The chain recombines TRBV6-1 with TRBJ2-7, with a possible D match to TRBD2 (6 bases). V was shortened by 4 bases and J by 3 bases, with 13 bases between the two germline ends. The germline V gene has CDR1 MNHNS and CDR2 SASEGT. This CDR3 has 14 residues. The CDR3 is CASSARGQGYEQYV. The CDR3 bases are TGTGCCAGCAGTGCGCGGGGCCAGGGCTACGAGCAGTACGTC.

This chain uses TRBV6-2 or TRBV6-3 with TRBJ1-5; D is ambiguous. The CDR3 consists of 15 residues. CDR1 and CDR2 (germline): MNHEY, SVGEGT. Trimming removed 2 bases from V and 0 bases from J, with 8 bases in between. The chain's CDR3 is CASSYVEGSNQPQHF. CDR3 nucleotide sequence: TGTGCCAGCAGTTACGTCGAGGGTAGCAATCAGCCCCAGCATTTT.

The rearrangement links TRBV5-4 to TRBJ2-1; D is possibly TRBD1 or TRBD2 (5 bases each). Trimming cost V 7 bases and J 3 bases, with 14 bases left between them. The CDR3 extends over 14 amino acids. From germline, CDR1 is SGHNT and CDR2 YYREEE (reference sequence). Here the CDR3 reads CASRPWGSYNEQFF. The CDR3 DNA follows: TGTGCCAGCCGACCGTGGGGGAGCTACAATGAGCAGTTCTTC.

There are a few counts of this clonotype. The chain couples TRBV7-2 to TRBJ2-1; D gene ambiguous. CDR3 length: 13 residues. V was shortened by 1 base and J by 8 bases, with 9 bases between the two germline ends. Germline V CDR1 and CDR2: SGHTA, FQGNSA. The CDR3 sequence is CASSLDIGHEQFF. Written as DNA, the CDR3 is TGTGCCAGCAGCTTAGACATTGGTCATGAGCAGTTCTTC.

This chain joins TRBV5-4 and TRBJ2-2, with D perhaps TRBD2 (5 bases). The V gene lost 0 bases and the J gene lost 7 bases, with 10 bases spanning the gap. Germline loops: CDR1 SGHNT, CDR2 YYREEE (reference sequence). The CDR3 runs to 14 residues. The CDR3 spells CASSLGGELGELFF. As DNA, the CDR3 is TGTGCCAGCAGCTTGGGGGGAGAGCTCGGGGAGCTGTTTTTT.

This clonotype occurred a few times. This chain links TRBV4-3 with TRBJ1-5; possible D gene TRBD1, 5 bases. Between the trimmed V and J ends, which lost 0 bases and 0 bases, there was a span of 9 bases. The germline gives CDR1 LGHNA, CDR2 YSLEER. The CDR3 sequence is 16 residues long. The CDR3 loop is CASSQDRQGSNQPQHF. CDR3 DNA: TGCGCCAGCAGCCAAGACCGCCAGGGTAGCAATCAGCCCCAGCATTTT.

The chain uses TRBV14 and TRBJ1-1, with a tentative D call TRBD1 (5 bases). CDR1 is SGHDN and CDR2 is FVKESK in the germline V gene. The CDR3 is made up of 17 amino acids. Trimming removed 6 bases at V and 2 bases at J, with 22 bases between. The CDR3 sequence is CASSETAGWSLNTEAFF. The CDR3 nucleotides read TGTGCCAGCAGTGAGACGGCAGGGTGGTCCCTCAACACTGAAGCTTTCTTT.

This clonotype appeared a few times. The chain combines TRBV15 with TRBJ1-1; no clear D. Germline V CDR1 and CDR2: LNHNV, YYDKDF (reference sequence). The V end lost 0 bases, the J end lost 2 bases, and 10 bases lay between the germline ends. The CDR3 is made up of 15 amino acids. CDR3 in DNA: TGTGCCACCAGCAGAGATCGTTGGGTAAACACTGAAGCTTTCTTT. This encodes CATSRDRWVNTEAFF.

The CDR3 bases are TGCGCCAGCAGCCAAGGAACGGCCAGGACCTTAATGAACACTGAAGCTTTCTTT. Protein product: CASSQGTARTLMNTEAFF. This chain joins TRBV4-3 and TRBJ1-1; no firm D call. The CDR3 is made up of 18 amino acids. CDR1 is LGHNA, CDR2 YSLEER, per germline. Trimming shortened V by 1 base and J by 0 bases, and 18 bases separated the two germline ends.

In this sample, this clonotype turned up many times. The gene calls are TRBV28 and TRBJ2-5; 13 positions agree with TRBD2. CDR3 length: 17 amino acids. Germline values: CDR1 MDHEN, CDR2 SYDVKM. The V and J ends lost 6 bases and 3 bases, in that order; junction bases with no gene match: 10. The CDR3 reads CASRHSLGLAGEETQYF. CDR3 in DNA: TGTGCCAGCAGACATAGTCTAGGACTAGCGGGAGAAGAGACCCAGTACTTC.